This T cell receptor (beta chain) emerged from a study of patients and donors after allogeneic stem cell transplantation. Germline assignment: CDR1 DFQATT and CDR2 SNEGSKA (reference sequence). V shed 1 base, J shed 1 base, and the junction held 0 bases outside the gene matches. CDR3 length: 15 residues. TCRdb re-analysed the RT-PCR reads in MiXCR, keeping a single row per CDR3 protein. The sample comprises roughly 200,000 distinct CDR3 sequences, roughly 40% of which are singletons, and less than 40% rests with the top ten. This clonotype is a singleton in its sample. The receptor comes from a human donor who was either an allogeneic HSCT recipient or a stem cell or donor lymphocyte infusion donor (not recorded which). It is not recorded whose cells these are; they may come from a transplant donor. The V call is TRBV20-1, the J call TRBJ2-2; 10 nucleotides agree with TRBD2. Source material: blood, either unsorted or a sorted T cell fraction (not recorded which). The CDR3 region is CSARGLAGNTGELFF. Written as DNA, the CDR3 is TGCAGTGCTAGAGGACTAGCGGGGAACACCGGGGAGCTGTTTTTT.